This T cell receptor (beta chain) was identified in a study of T-cell memory formation after mild COVID-19. TCRdb re-called the 5' RACE reads with MiXCR, one entry per CDR3 protein. The repertoire includes around 250,000 distinct CDR3 sequences, 9.4% of them detected once, and 20% to 25% sits in the top ten. In this sample, this clonotype turned up a few times. This TCR came from a man aged 18 to 35 who had mild COVID-19 (a few samples of this study predate the infection). Cell type and time point are not known. Sequences were obtained from PBMCs or a T cell subset sorted from them (not recorded which).

The CDR3 DNA follows: TGTGCCAGCCGACTCGCAGGGACGCAGTATTTT. It encodes CASRLAGTQYF. The chain employs TRBV28 and TRBJ2-3; D might be TRBD1 (5 bases). This CDR3 contains 11 residues. Trimming left V 8 bases short and J 9 bases short, with 12 bases between. Germline CDR1 is MDHEN and CDR2 is SYDVKM. The whole variable domain, filled in from reference TRBV28 and TRBJ2-3, reads DVKVTQSSRYLVKRTGEKVFLECVQDMDHENMFWYRQDPGLGLRLIYFSYDVKMKEKGDIPEGYSVSREKKERFSLILESASTNQTSMYLCASRLAGTQYFGPGTRLTVL.